These 2 T cell receptor beta chains originate from one sample sequenced in a study of blood T cell repertoires in COVID-19. Some clones are missing from TCRdb's copy, which holds only in-frame ones; the method was immunoSEQ multiplex PCR. This table has fewer than 300,000 clones, roughly nine tenths appearing once. The sample taken for sequencing was peripheral blood. These receptors originate from a woman in her 30s with COVID-19, enrolled during active disease.

The V call is TRBV6-2 or TRBV6-3, the J call TRBJ2-1; TRBD2 aligns across 11 bases. J gave up 9 bases and V 4 bases, and 11 bases lay outside the gene matches. The CDR3 runs to 16 residues. Germline CDR1 is MNHEY and CDR2 is SVGEGT. The CDR3 protein is CASSSGVAGGHGEQFF. CDR3 coding DNA: TGTGCCAGCAGTTCCGGGGTAGCGGGAGGGCATGGTGAGCAGTTCTTC.

The chain couples TRBV6-4 to TRBJ2-1; perhaps TRBD1 as D (7 bases). The CDR3 sequence is 15 residues long. Trimming took 4 bases from V and 5 from J, leaving 15 bases between them. CDR1 is MRHNA and CDR2 is SNTAGT in the germline V gene. In DNA, the CDR3 is TGTGCCAGCAGTGGCGCGGGACAGACCCACAATGAGCAGTTCTTC. Amino acids: CASSGAGQTHNEQFF.